This TCR delta chain was sequenced during a study of gamma-delta chains in newborns, infants, children. Across the whole study: Polyclonal expansion of innate γδ T cells after birth follows microbial exposure.

This clone was seen only a few times. This DNA's translation and the protein TCRdb lists, from a much larger clone, do not match at residue 5, likely due to a read error; the protein shown is translated from the DNA. Germline CDR1 is GEAIGNYY and CDR2 is EKD. V lost 3 bases, J lost 0 bases, and 12 bases stayed unmatched. This CDR3 spans 20 amino acids. TCRdb re-processed the reads via CATT. The repertoire holds 9,100 or so delta-chain clones, with less than 2% as singletons. The clonotype comes from a child who was a newborn, infant or young child, either healthy, febrile or measles-vaccinated (not recorded which). The sample comprised blood. The chain combines TRDV2 with TRDJ3; 8 bases align to TRDD3. DNA of the CDR3: TGTGCCTGTGACGCTGCCTCTGGGGGACTTAGCTCCTGGGACACCCGACAGATGTTTTTC. Amino acid sequence: CACDAASGGLSSWDTRQMFF.